This is a list of T cell receptor beta chains from one sample in a study of breast tumors, draining lymph nodes, adjacent tissues. TCRdb reprocessed the multiplex PCR reads with MiXCR, giving one entry per CDR3 protein. The sample has tens of thousands of distinct CDR3 sequences, under 25% seen once. Specimen: breast tumor tissue. These receptors came from a female donor with breast cancer. Some clones in this sample may be carry-over from other donors' samples. Each CDR3 is given with its conserved first and last residue. The D gene is left open where the match is weak. Size is omitted from some rows. Given values are once, few, many or a class for expanded clones.

V	J	size	D	DNA	CDR3
TRBV18	TRBJ1-2	many	.	TGTGCCAGCTCACCACCGGGAAGGAACTATGGCTACACCTTC	CASSPPGRNYGYTF
TRBV18	TRBJ2-3	few	TRBD2	TGTGCCAGCTCACCGCTGGGAGCGGGGGGGCTGGATCGGTATTTT	CASSPLGAGGLDRYF
TRBV5-6	TRBJ2-1	.	.	TGTGCCAGCCTACCCTCGCCAGGCTCCTACAATGAGCAGTTCTTC	CASLPSPGSYNEQFF
TRBV11-2	TRBJ2-3	many	TRBD2	TGTGCCAGCAGCTATAGCGGGGGGGCCTTAGATACGCAGTATTTT	CASSYSGGALDTQYF
TRBV7-8	TRBJ1-6	many	.	TGTGCCAGCAGCTTAGCGCAGGGAGGGAGCTCCTATAATTCACCCCTCCACTTT	CASSLAQGGSSYNSPLHF
TRBV5-1	TRBJ2-1	many	TRBD2	TGCGCCAGCAGCTCGGCACTCCTAGCGGGGTACAATGAGCAGTTCTTC	CASSSALLAGYNEQFF
TRBV28	TRBJ2-1	many	.	TGTGCCAGCAGTTTGGGTTATCGGGAGCAGTTCTTC	CASSLGYREQFF
TRBV5-1	TRBJ2-2	.	TRBD1	TGCGCCAGCAGCCCGGAGACAGGGTTCCCCGGGGAGCTGTTTTTT	CASSPETGFPGELFF
TRBV29-1	TRBJ2-7	many	.	TGCAGCGTAAACAACGGCGGGAAGGGAGGGGGCGAGCAGTACTTC	CSVNNGGKGGGEQYF
TRBV20-1	TRBJ1-2	.	.	TGCAGTGCTACCCCGGGGGGCTTAGGCTATGGCTACACCTTC	CSATPGGLGYGYTF
TRBV6-5	TRBJ1-5	.	.	TGTGCCAGCAGTTTAACTTACAGGGTTAGCAATCAGCCCCAGCATTTT	CASSLTYRVSNQPQHF
TRBV2	TRBJ2-1	many	TRBD1	TGTGCCAGCAAGGAGACAGGGCCTAATGAGCAGTTCTTC	CASKETGPNEQFF
TRBV11-2	TRBJ1-4	many	.	TGTGCCAGCAGCTTAGCCGGTGGCCGTAATGAAAAACTGTTTTTT	CASSLAGGRNEKLFF
TRBV4-1	TRBJ2-2	many	.	TGCGCCAGCAGCCAAGTACTACCCGGGGAGCTGTTTTTT	CASSQVLPGELFF
TRBV5-1	TRBJ1-3	many	.	TGCGCCAGCAGCCAGCTATCGACAGCCTCTGGAAACACCATATATTTT	CASSQLSTASGNTIYF
TRBV28	TRBJ2-6	.	.	TGTGCCAGTGAAGCTGGGGCCAACGTCCTGACTTTC	CASEAGANVLTF
TRBV7-9	TRBJ2-5	many	TRBD1	TGTGCCAGCAGCTCTCCGGGACAGGGGAAGGAGACCCAGTACTTC	CASSSPGQGKETQYF
TRBV27	TRBJ2-1	.	TRBD2	TGTGCCAGCAGTAGTTCTAGCGGGGGGGCGGATGAGCAGTTCTTC	CASSSSSGGADEQFF
TRBV10-3	TRBJ1-2	many	.	TGTGCCATCAGTGGGGGGGGAACAGGCCTGGGCTACACCTTC	CAISGGGTGLGYTF
TRBV7-6	TRBJ2-3	many	TRBD2	TGTGCCAGCAGCTCCAGGGGACTAGCGAGCACAGATACGCAGTATTTT	CASSSRGLASTDTQYF
TRBV7-9	TRBJ2-1	.	TRBD1	TGTGCCAGCAGAAACCCGGGACAGGAGCAGTTCTTC	CASRNPGQEQFF
TRBV12-3/TRBV12-4	TRBJ2-2	.	TRBD1	TGTGCCAGCAGTCCCCCGGGACAGACGAACACCGGGGAGCTGTTTTTT	CASSPPGQTNTGELFF
TRBV5-6	TRBJ2-3	many	.	TGTGCCAGCAGCTTTAAGTTAGCGGGCACAGATACGCAGTATTTT	CASSFKLAGTDTQYF
TRBV5-8	TRBJ1-6	many	.	TGTGCCAGCAGCTTTTCCCGGGCCACCAAATCACCCCTCCACTTT	CASSFSRATKSPLHF
TRBV7-9	TRBJ2-3	many	.	TGTGCCAGTTATCAAGCTTCTAGCACAGATACGCAGTATTTT	CASYQASSTDTQYF
TRBV13	TRBJ2-1	.	TRBD2	TGTGCCAGCAGCGTCAAACTAGCGAGACTAGACAATGAGCAGTTCTTC	CASSVKLARLDNEQFF
TRBV3-1	TRBJ2-1	few	.	TGTGCCAGCAGCTCTCAGTGGACCAGCTACAATGAGCAGTTCTTC	CASSSQWTSYNEQFF
TRBV15	TRBJ1-5	many	.	TGTGCCACCAGCAGAGATCAGGGTGGGGGCAATCAGCCCCAGCATTTT	CATSRDQGGGNQPQHF
TRBV11-2	TRBJ1-2	many	TRBD1	TGTGCCAGCAGCTTGACAGGGGGCTGGGATGGCTACACCTTC	CASSLTGGWDGYTF
TRBV18	TRBJ1-4	few	.	TGTGCCAGCTCACGGACAGAAAGTGAAAAACTGTTTTTT	CASSRTESEKLFF
TRBV12-3/TRBV12-4	TRBJ1-6	many	.	TGTGCCAGCAGTTTTGGAGGAGACCGTTCACCCCTCCACTTT	CASSFGGDRSPLHF
TRBV10-3	TRBJ2-1	.	.	TGTGCCTCTGCTTCGAACAGGGACAACAATGAGCAGTTCTTC	CASASNRDNNEQFF
TRBV20-1	TRBJ1-5	.	TRBD1	TGCAGTGCTAGTTCTCGGACAGGACATAGCGATCAGCCCCAGCATTTC	CSASSRTGHSDQPQHF
TRBV14	TRBJ2-5	.	.	TGTGCCAGCAGCCATTCAGAGACCCAGTACTTC	CASSHSETQYF
TRBV5-1	TRBJ2-3	many	.	TGCGCCAGCAGCTTCCAAGACGATACGCAGTATTTT	CASSFQDDTQYF
TRBV27	TRBJ1-6	many	.	TGTGCCAGCAGGAGAGACGGCAATAATTCACCCCTCCACTTT	CASRRDGNNSPLHF
TRBV19	TRBJ1-6	many	.	TGTGCCAGTACCACCCGTCGGCAGGGTAATTCACCCCTCCACTTT	CASTTRRQGNSPLHF
TRBV14	TRBJ2-1	many	.	TGTGCCAGCAGTTATGTCACTACTAGACTGTTCTTC	CASSYVTTRLFF
TRBV9	TRBJ2-5	few	.	TGTGCCAGCAGCCCGGACCTGCAGGGGACCCAGTACTTC	CASSPDLQGTQYF
TRBV7-9	TRBJ2-4	.	.	TGTGCCAGCAGCCCCCCCGGCGGCAGGATGGACATTCAGTACTTT	CASSPPGGRMDIQYF
TRBV5-1	TRBJ2-5	.	TRBD1	TGCGCCAGCAGCTTGGCCGGGACAGGGGGCTGGGAGACCCAGTACTTC	CASSLAGTGGWETQYF